The TCR beta chain described here comes from a study of shared clonotypes between healthy human individuals. Sequencing was performed with immunoSEQ multiplex PCR; in TCRdb, only in-frame clones are kept and a portion is missing. The repertoire has hundreds of thousands of clones, about 98% of them found once; the top ten carry around 0.3%. The CDR3 loop spans 16 amino acids. CDR1 MNHEY and CDR2 SVGAGI come from the germline V gene. After removal of 0 bases from V and 8 bases from J, the junction contained 10 bases not matched to a gene. Worth noting for this clone: Its cognate antigen is unknown.

In the naive CD8 group, cells lacked CD45RO and were positively selected for CCR7, so terminally differentiated effector memory CD45RA+ cells were left out. Findings and limits, study-wide: Among donors, sharing of clonotypes was expected to be affected by sequencing depth. Generally, naive subsets (rather than memory subsets) showed larger estimated richness. A few donors had roughly 5.2% of their naive CD4 clonotypes in common. Donors were few, which limited the genetic and exposure-history diversity represented.

The chain joins TRBV6-5 to TRBJ2-3, with 8 bases identical to TRBD2. The sample consisted of naive CD8+ T cells sorted from blood. This sequence was found in a man aged 30 to 39 in good health. The CDR3 loop reads CASSYSAGETRVTQYF. The CDR3 DNA reads as TGTGCCAGCAGTTACTCAGCGGGGGAAACGAGGGTTACGCAGTATTTT.